The 17 T cell receptor beta chains below were found in one sample sequenced in a study of blood T cell repertoires in COVID-19. Here immunoSEQ multiplex PCR was the method, and the copy in TCRdb shows in-frame clones only, minus some. The table lists about 81,000 clones, 88% of them singletons, with about 4.8% in the top ten. Sample: peripheral blood. The receptors come from a woman older than 75 with acute or convalescent COVID-19.

Only one count was recorded for this clone. The chain employs TRBV18 and TRBJ2-7; 7 nucleotides match TRBD1. This CDR3 is 16 amino acids long. V shed 3 bases, J shed 3 bases, and the junction held 11 bases outside the gene matches. CDR1 is KGHSH, CDR2 LQKENI, per germline. The CDR3 sequence: CASSPGQTIFGYEQYF. The CDR3, as DNA: TGTGCCAGCTCACCGGGACAGACGATTTTCGGCTACGAGCAGTACTTC.

V is TRBV5-1 and J is TRBJ2-3, with 9 bases identical to TRBD2. CDR3 length: 16 residues. The V segment lost 4 bases and the J segment 3 bases; nucleotides outside the gene matches: 9. The germline CDR1 and CDR2 sequences are SGHRS and YFSETQ. In DNA, the CDR3 is TGCGCCAGCAGCGTCGGGACTAGCCCGAGGACAGATACGCAGTATTTT. Protein product: CASSVGTSPRTDTQYF.

The chain joins TRBV19 to TRBJ1-1, with D perhaps matching TRBD1 (5 bases). Trimming left V 8 bases short and J 3 bases short, with 13 bases between. CDR1 and CDR2 from the germline V gene are LNHDA and SQIVND (reference sequence). The CDR3 length is 13 residues. The CDR3 DNA follows: TGTGCCAGTGATAAAGGGGTTCACACTGAAGCTTTCTTT. Amino acid sequence: CASDKGVHTEAFF.

This chain joins TRBV7-3 and TRBJ2-5; D is perhaps TRBD1 (6 bases). Trimming shortened V by 5 bases and J by 2 bases, and 12 bases separated the two germline ends. Germline loops: CDR1 SGHTA, CDR2 FQGTGA. The CDR3 spans 14 residues. The CDR3 DNA sequence: TGTGCCAGCAGCCCAAGGGGGAATCAAGAGACCCAGTACTTC. This gives the protein CASSPRGNQETQYF.

The chain uses TRBV6-6 and TRBJ2-1, with unresolved D. V lost 7 bases, J lost 6 bases, and 16 bases lay in between. CDR3 length equals 14 residues. Germline V gene lookup returns CDR1 MNHNY and CDR2 SVGAGI (reference sequence). The CDR3 sequence: CASNPTPNLNEQFF. The CDR3 DNA is TGTGCCAGCAACCCTACGCCCAACCTCAATGAGCAGTTCTTC.

V is TRBV3-1 (or the pseudogene TRBV3-2) and J is TRBJ2-3; tentative D call: TRBD2 (7 bases). Germline lookup yields CDR1 LGHDT and CDR2 YNNKEL (reference sequence). The V and J ends lost 4 bases and 1 base respectively, with 12 bases between them. The length of the CDR3 is 15 residues. Written as DNA, the CDR3 is TGTGCCAGCAGCCTCGGGGGGCCTGGCACAGATACGCAGTATTTT. Its protein is CASSLGGPGTDTQYF.

The CDR3 loop is CASSEPGQPQHF. The CDR3 bases are TGCGCCAGCAGTGAGCCCGGTCAGCCCCAGCATTTT. The V gene is TRBV10-1, the J gene TRBJ1-5, with D unclear. The germline V gene encodes CDR1 WNHNN and CDR2 SYGVQD (reference sequence). The CDR3 is made up of 12 amino acids. The V end lost 2 bases, the J end lost 6 bases, and 5 bases lay between the germline ends.

This sequence joins TRBV30 and TRBJ2-7; D gene uncertain. This CDR3 has 12 residues. V lost 4 bases, J lost 0 bases, and 7 bases lay in between. Germline-derived CDR1 and CDR2 are GTSNPN and SVGIG (reference sequence). The CDR3 reads CAWTRYSYEQYF. CDR3 sequence (DNA): TGTGCCTGGACGAGATACTCCTACGAGCAGTACTTC. The full variable domain, rest sourced from reference TRBV30 and TRBJ2-7, is SQTIHQWPATLVQPVGSPLSLECTVEGTSNPNLYWYRQAAGRGLQLLFYSVGIGQISSEVPQNLSASRPQDRQFILSSKKLLLSDSGFYLCAWTRYSYEQYFGPGTRLTVT.

Turning to this clone: The junction differs from germline at one of its ends, possibly a read error. The chain couples TRBV7-7 to TRBJ1-3; possible D gene TRBD1, 6 bases. CDR1 and CDR2 (germline): SSHAT, FNYEAQ (reference sequence). This CDR3 comprises 15 residues. The DNA for the CDR3 is TGTGCTAGCAGCCTCGGACAGAGCTCTGGAAACACCATATATTTT. Translation gives CASSLGQSSGNTIYF.

The V and J genes are TRBV19 and TRBJ1-5; 11 bases agree with TRBD1. Germline values: CDR1 LNHDA, CDR2 SQIVND (reference sequence). The CDR3 sequence is 15 residues long. Losses at the gene ends were 2 bases for V and 7 bases for J; bases not matched to a gene: 4. The CDR3 DNA sequence: TGTGCCAGTAGTATAAGGACAGGGGGCCTACAGCCCCAGCATTTT. This translates into CASSIRTGGLQPQHF.

The chain joins TRBV6-2 or TRBV6-3 to TRBJ1-1, with unresolved D. Germline CDR1 and CDR2: MNHEY and SVGEGT. CDR3 length: 14 residues. Trimming shortened V by 2 bases and J by 1 base, and 8 bases separated the two germline ends. CDR3 sequence: CASSYQRWNTEAFF. Written as DNA, the CDR3 is TGTGCCAGCAGTTACCAACGGTGGAACACTGAAGCTTTCTTT.

The V gene is TRBV6-5, the J gene TRBJ2-1; 9 positions match TRBD2. The CDR3 is made up of 15 amino acids. Germline lookup yields CDR1 MNHEY and CDR2 SVGAGI. Trimming took 6 bases from V and 3 from J; bases not matched to a gene: 6. CDR3 in amino acids: CASRRTSVDYNEQFF. Written as DNA, the CDR3 is TGTGCCAGCAGGAGGACTAGCGTGGACTACAATGAGCAGTTCTTC.

V gene TRBV30 combines with J gene TRBJ1-2; D is perhaps TRBD1 (5 bases). This CDR3 region has 15 residues. V lost 3 bases and J lost 2, with 16 bases in between. The V gene's germline CDR1 is GTSNPN and CDR2 SVGIG (reference sequence). CDR3: CAWSPPGRVNYGYTF. Here the CDR3 DNA reads TGTGCCTGGAGCCCCCCGGGCAGGGTAAACTATGGCTACACCTTC. Drawing the rest from reference TRBV30 and TRBJ1-2, the complete variable domain is SQTIHQWPATLVQPVGSPLSLECTVEGTSNPNLYWYRQAAGRGLQLLFYSVGIGQISSEVPQNLSASRPQDRQFILSSKKLLLSDSGFYLCAWSPPGRVNYGYTFGSGTRLTVV.

This chain links TRBV29-1 with TRBJ2-4; possibly TRBD2 for D (6 bases). Germline V gene sequence: CDR1 SQVTM, CDR2 ANQGSEA. The CDR3 runs to 13 residues. The ends were cut back, 6 bases at V and 3 bases at J, with 12 bases in the middle. CDR3 DNA sequence: TGCAGCGTACGCCAGGGAGGCAAAAACATTCAGTACTTC. Encoded protein: CSVRQGGKNIQYF.

Here the CDR3 DNA reads TGTGCCAGCAGCTTAGGGACTAGCGGGCTGGGGGAGCAGTACTTC. It specifies CASSLGTSGLGEQYF. V usage is TRBV7-2 and J usage is TRBJ2-7; 11 bases are a match to TRBD2. With 1 base clipped from V and 7 bases from J, the junction kept 6 bases outside the gene matches. Germline-derived CDR1 and CDR2 are SGHTA and FQGNSA. CDR3 length equals 15 residues.

The rearrangement joins TRBV14 to TRBJ2-2; D remains ambiguous. V shed 6 bases and J shed 4 bases, with 6 bases lying between them. This CDR3 contains 12 residues. Germline values: CDR1 SGHDN, CDR2 FVKESK. The CDR3 sequence is CASRQFTGELFF. The CDR3 DNA is TGTGCCAGCAGACAGTTCACCGGGGAGCTGTTTTTT.

V is TRBV19 and J is TRBJ1-5; D unclear. CDR3 size: 17 residues. Trimming took 3 bases from V and 2 from J, leaving 17 bases between them. Germline loops: CDR1 LNHDA, CDR2 SQIVND (reference sequence). This chain's CDR3 is CASSIWTDRRGNQPQHF. CDR3 nucleotide sequence: TGTGCCAGTAGTATTTGGACCGACCGGAGGGGCAATCAGCCCCAGCATTTT.